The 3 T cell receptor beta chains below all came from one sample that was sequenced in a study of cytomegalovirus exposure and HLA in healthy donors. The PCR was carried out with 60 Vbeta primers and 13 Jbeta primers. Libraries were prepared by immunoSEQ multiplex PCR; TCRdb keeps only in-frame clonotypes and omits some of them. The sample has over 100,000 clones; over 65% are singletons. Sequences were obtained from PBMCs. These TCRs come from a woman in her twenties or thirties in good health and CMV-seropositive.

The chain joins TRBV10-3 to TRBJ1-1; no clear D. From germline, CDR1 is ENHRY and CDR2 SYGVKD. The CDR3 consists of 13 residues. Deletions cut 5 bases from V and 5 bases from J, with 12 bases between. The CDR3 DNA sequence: TGTGCCATCAGTACTGAACGGGGAACTGAAGCTTTCTTT. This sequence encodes CAISTERGTEAFF.

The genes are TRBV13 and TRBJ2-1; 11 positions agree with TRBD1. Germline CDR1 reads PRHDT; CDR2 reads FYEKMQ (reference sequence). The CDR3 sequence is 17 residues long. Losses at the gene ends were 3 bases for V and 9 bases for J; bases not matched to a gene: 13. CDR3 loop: CASSLATGTGGLGEQFF. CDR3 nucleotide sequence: TGTGCCAGCAGCTTGGCAACCGGGACAGGGGGTCTTGGTGAGCAGTTCTTC.

The chain's CDR3 is CASSQEGAGFGYTF. The CDR3 nucleotides read TGCGCCAGCAGCCAAGAGGGGGCAGGGTTTGGCTACACCTTC. The chain combines TRBV4-3 with TRBJ1-2, with a weak D call TRBD1 (6 bases). V gave up 0 bases and J gave up 7 bases, with 12 bases separating them. The CDR3 covers 14 residues. Germline CDR1 is LGHNA and CDR2 is YSLEER.